This record looks at one T cell receptor (beta chain) sequence and its context. One end of the junction varies from germline; a read error may be responsible. The source of the sample is a study of blood T cells in healthy people across ages. The CDR3 consists of 16 residues. Germline CDR1 is LGHDT and CDR2 is YNNKEL (reference sequence). With a J-beta primer mix and a sample-barcoded 5' primer, a second PCR ran about 7 to 12 cycles. TCRdb re-called the 5' RACE reads through MiXCR, storing one row per CDR3 protein. Among some 1,800,000 distinct CDR3 sequences listed, about two fifths were seen once. The source material was blood. This TCR was recovered from a human donor in good health. This chain uses TRBV3-1 with TRBJ1-2, with D perhaps TRBD1 (6 bases). DNA of the CDR3: TGTGCCAGCAGCCAAGATCGGAGCAGGGGAGGCTATGGCTTCACCTTC. Translated, it gives CASSQDRSRGGYGFTF.